These 8 T cell receptor beta chains share one sample of origin, sequenced in a study of blood T cell repertoires in COVID-19. Sequenced by immunoSEQ multiplex PCR; TCRdb stores in-frame clones only, minus some. The sample shows 80,000 to 100,000 clones, approximately 86% of them seen only once. Sequenced material: peripheral blood. All receptors come from a man aged 65 to 79 with active or convalescent COVID-19.

This clone was found once. The rearrangement uses TRBV27 and TRBJ1-5; the D is unclear. This CDR3 region has 15 residues. CDR1 MNHEY and CDR2 SMNVEV come from the germline V gene (reference sequence). V was pared by 5 bases and J by 2 bases, with 13 bases between. DNA of the CDR3: TGTGCCAGCAGTAGGACTAAGAGTGGCAATCAGCCCCAGCATTTT. This translates into CASSRTKSGNQPQHF.

The chain couples TRBV24-1 to TRBJ2-1, with TRBD1 matching over 10 bases. Germline lookup yields CDR1 KGHDR and CDR2 SFDVKD. Germline trimming cut 4 bases from V and 6 bases from J; bases unmatched to any gene: 2. This CDR3 region has 14 residues. The CDR3 loop reads CATSEGQGFNEQFF. The CDR3, as DNA: TGTGCCACCAGTGAGGGACAGGGGTTCAATGAGCAGTTCTTC.

The chain recombines TRBV29-1 with TRBJ2-7, with 7 bases aligning to TRBD2. Per germline, CDR1 SQVTM and CDR2 ANQGSEA. Trimming at V came to 8 bases and at J to 0 bases, leaving 7 bases not matched to a gene. This CDR3 is built from 13 residues. The CDR3 here is CSFRDYPSYEQYF. CDR3 nucleotide sequence: TGCAGCTTCCGGGACTACCCCTCCTACGAGCAGTACTTC.

The CDR3 region has the DNA TGTGCCAGCAGCCCATTGGGACAGGGACCCATCCTCTATGGCTACACCTTC. It encodes CASSPLGQGPILYGYTF. This rearrangement joins TRBV11-3 to TRBJ1-2; 9 bases match TRBD1. Germline loops: CDR1 SGHNT, CDR2 YENEEA. J lost 4 bases, V lost 5 bases, and 14 bases had no gene match. The CDR3 length is 17 residues.

This rearrangement joins TRBV27 to TRBJ2-2; D gene ambiguous. CDR3 length equals 15 residues. Looked up from germline, CDR1 is MNHEY and CDR2 is SMNVEV (reference sequence). Trimming removed 5 bases at V and 5 bases at J, with 15 bases between. The CDR3 nucleotides read TGTGCCAGCAGTGCCCGAATGGCCTCGACCGGGGAGCTGTTTTTT. It encodes CASSARMASTGELFF.

This rearrangement joins TRBV6-5 to TRBJ1-6; D might be TRBD1 (5 bases). CDR1 and CDR2 from the germline V gene are MNHEY and SVGAGI. The CDR3 totals 12 residues. Trimming removed 8 bases at V and 4 bases at J, with 6 bases between. This chain's CDR3 is CASGTYNSPLHF. CDR3 DNA sequence: TGTGCCAGCGGGACTTATAATTCACCCCTCCACTTT.

V gene TRBV7-2 combines with J gene TRBJ1-3; weak D call: TRBD1 (5 bases). CDR3 length: 15 amino acids. Trimming cost V 5 bases and J 4 bases, with 15 bases left between them. CDR1 SGHTA and CDR2 FQGNSA come from the germline V gene. CDR3 loop: CASSQHGTSGNTIYF. DNA for the CDR3: TGTGCCAGCAGCCAGCACGGGACTTCCGGAAACACCATATATTTT.

The chain links TRBV4-2 to TRBJ1-5; 7 bases map to TRBD1. There are 16 residues in the CDR3. CDR1 is LGHNA and CDR2 is YNFKEQ in the germline V gene. J was trimmed by 0 bases and V by 5 bases; bases with no gene match: 7. The chain's CDR3 is CASSYQQGNSNQPQHF. CDR3 in DNA: TGTGCCAGCAGCTACCAACAGGGGAATAGCAATCAGCCCCAGCATTTT.